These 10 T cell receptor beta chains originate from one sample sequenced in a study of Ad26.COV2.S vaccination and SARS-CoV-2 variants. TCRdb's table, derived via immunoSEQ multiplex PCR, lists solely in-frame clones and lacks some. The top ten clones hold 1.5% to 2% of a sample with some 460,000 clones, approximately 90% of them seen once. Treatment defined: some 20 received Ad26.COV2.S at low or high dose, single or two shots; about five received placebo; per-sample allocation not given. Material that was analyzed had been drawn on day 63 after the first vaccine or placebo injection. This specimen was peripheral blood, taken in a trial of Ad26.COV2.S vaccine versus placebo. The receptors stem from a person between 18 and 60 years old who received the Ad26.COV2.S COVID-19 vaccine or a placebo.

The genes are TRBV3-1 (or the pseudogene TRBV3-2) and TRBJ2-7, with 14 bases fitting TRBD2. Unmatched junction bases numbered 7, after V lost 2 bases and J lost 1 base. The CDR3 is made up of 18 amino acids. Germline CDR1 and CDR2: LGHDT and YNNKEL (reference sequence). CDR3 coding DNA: TGTGCCAGCAGCCAACCGGGACTAGCGGGAGTGGTATCCTACGAGCAGTACTTC. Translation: CASSQPGLAGVVSYEQYF.

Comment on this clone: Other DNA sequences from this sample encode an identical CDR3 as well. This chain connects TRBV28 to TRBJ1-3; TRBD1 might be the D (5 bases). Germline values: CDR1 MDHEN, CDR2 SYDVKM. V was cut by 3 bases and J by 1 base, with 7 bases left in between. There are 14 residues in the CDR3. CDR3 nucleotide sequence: TGTGCCAGCAGTTTTGGGGGGTCTGGAAACACCATATATTTT. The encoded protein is CASSFGGSGNTIYF.

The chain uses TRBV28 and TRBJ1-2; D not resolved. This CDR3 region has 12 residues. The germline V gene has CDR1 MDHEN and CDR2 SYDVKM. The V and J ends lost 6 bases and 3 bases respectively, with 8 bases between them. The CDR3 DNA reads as TGTGCCAGCAGCCAAGACGACTATGGCTACACCTTC. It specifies CASSQDDYGYTF.

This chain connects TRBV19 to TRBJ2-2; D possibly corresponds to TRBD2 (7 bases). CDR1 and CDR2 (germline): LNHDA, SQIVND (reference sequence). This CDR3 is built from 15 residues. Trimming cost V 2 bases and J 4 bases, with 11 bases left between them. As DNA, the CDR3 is TGTGCCAGTAGTATAAGGGGGAGGGCCACCGGGGAGCTGTTTTTT. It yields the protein CASSIRGRATGELFF.

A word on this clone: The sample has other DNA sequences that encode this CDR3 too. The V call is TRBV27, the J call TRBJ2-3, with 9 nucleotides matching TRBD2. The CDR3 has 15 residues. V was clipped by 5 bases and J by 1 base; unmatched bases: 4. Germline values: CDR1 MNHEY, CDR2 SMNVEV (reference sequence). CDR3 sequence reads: CASSPRLAGTDTQYF. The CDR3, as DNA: TGTGCCAGCAGTCCTCGACTAGCGGGCACAGATACGCAGTATTTT.

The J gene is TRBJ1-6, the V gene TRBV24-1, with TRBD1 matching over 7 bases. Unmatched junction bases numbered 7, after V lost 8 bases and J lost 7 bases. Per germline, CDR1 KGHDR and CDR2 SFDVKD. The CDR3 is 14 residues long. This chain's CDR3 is CATNYNRGNSPLHF. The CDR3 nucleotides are TGTGCCACCAATTACAACAGGGGAAATTCACCCCTCCACTTT.

The CDR3 region is CASSQDMNKETQYF. As DNA, the CDR3 is TGCGCCAGCAGCCAAGATATGAATAAAGAGACCCAGTACTTC. The rearrangement links TRBV4-1 to TRBJ2-5, with D unresolved. There are 14 residues in the CDR3. Germline V CDR1 and CDR2: MGHRA, YSYEKL. With 0 bases removed from V and 3 bases from J, the gap between germline ends came to 8 bases.

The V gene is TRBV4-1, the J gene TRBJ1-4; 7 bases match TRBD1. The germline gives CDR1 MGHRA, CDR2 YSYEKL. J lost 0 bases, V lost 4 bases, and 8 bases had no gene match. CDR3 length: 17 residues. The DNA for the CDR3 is TGCGCCAGCAGCCCCAAGGGGACAGCTGCAACTAATGAAAAACTGTTTTTT. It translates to CASSPKGTAATNEKLFF.

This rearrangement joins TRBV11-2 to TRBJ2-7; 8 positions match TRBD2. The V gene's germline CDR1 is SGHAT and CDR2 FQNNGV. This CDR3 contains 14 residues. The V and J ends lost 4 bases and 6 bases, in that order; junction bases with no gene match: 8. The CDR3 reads CASSSGSGSGEQYF. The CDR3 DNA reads TGTGCCAGCAGCTCCGGGAGCGGGAGCGGCGAGCAGTACTTC.

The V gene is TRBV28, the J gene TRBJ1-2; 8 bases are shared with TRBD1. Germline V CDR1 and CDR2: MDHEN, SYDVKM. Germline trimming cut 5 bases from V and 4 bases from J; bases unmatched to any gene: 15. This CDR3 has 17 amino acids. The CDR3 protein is CASSRMSGTGPLYGYTF. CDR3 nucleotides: TGTGCCAGCAGTCGTATGTCCGGGACAGGTCCCCTCTATGGCTACACCTTC.